This record looks at one T cell receptor beta chain sequence and its context. The V end lost 4 bases, the J end lost 2 bases, and 4 bases lay between the germline ends. There are 12 residues in the CDR3. CDR1 and CDR2 (germline): PRHDT, FYEKMQ (reference sequence). This entry belongs to a study of Ad26.COV2.S vaccination and SARS-CoV-2 variants. Study-level information: Donor participated within the Ad26.COV2.S arm of the COV1001 trial. Into the muscle, Ad26.COV2.S was dosed once or twice, 56 days apart.

Treatment meaning: roughly 18 received Ad26.COV2.S at low or high dose, single or two shots; five or six received placebo; per-sample allocation not given. The study sampled participants on day 63 after the first vaccine or placebo injection. An adult of 18-55 years in Boston served as donor. Vaccination employed an Ad26 vector expressing the Wuhan-strain SARS-CoV-2 spike. Some clones are missing from TCRdb's copy, which holds only in-frame ones; the method was immunoSEQ multiplex PCR. The sample consists of about 460,000 clones, roughly nine tenths of them appearing once. The chain carries TRBV13 and TRBJ2-3; D unresolved. This clonotype was sampled from a person aged 18 to 65 who received the Ad26.COV2.S COVID-19 vaccine or a placebo. Source: peripheral blood, taken in a trial of Ad26.COV2.S vaccine versus placebo. CDR3 amino acids: CASSSSTDTQYF. CDR3 nucleotides: TGTGCCAGCAGCTCTTCCACAGATACGCAGTATTTT.